This T cell receptor beta chain is drawn from a study of tumor-infiltrating lymphocytes in primary liver carcinoma. CDR3 size: 18 residues. Germline loops: CDR1 LGHNA, CDR2 YSLEER. The ends were cut back, 0 bases at V and 2 bases at J, with 19 bases in the middle. The researchers produced TCR beta cDNA from roughly 500 ng total RNA with a constant-region primer. It was through three nested multiplex PCR rounds of slightly modified ARM-PCR that TCR beta libraries arose. A C-beta reverse primer and TRBV1-TRBV30 forward primers served in each of the first two PCR rounds, at ten to eleven cycles apiece. In TCRdb, the multiplex PCR reads were re-called with MiXCR into one record per CDR3 protein. The sample lists approximately 300,000 distinct CDR3 sequences, approximately 60% occurring once. Study-wide findings and caveats: Tumor top-250-clone fractions significantly exceeded those of blood (p = 0.039).

Extraction also yielded germline DNA, while blood RNA was obtained from unsorted whole blood. As for this clonotype: Its target is unknown.

This clonotype originated in a man aged 40-55 years with primary liver carcinoma and hepatitis B virus infection. The genes are TRBV4-3 and TRBJ2-5; perhaps TRBD2 as D (5 bases). Sequencing was carried out using peripheral blood. CDR3 DNA: TGCGCCAGCAGCCAAGACCTGATTGGCGAGGACTCGCAAGAGACCCAGTACTTC. This sequence encodes CASSQDLIGEDSQETQYF.